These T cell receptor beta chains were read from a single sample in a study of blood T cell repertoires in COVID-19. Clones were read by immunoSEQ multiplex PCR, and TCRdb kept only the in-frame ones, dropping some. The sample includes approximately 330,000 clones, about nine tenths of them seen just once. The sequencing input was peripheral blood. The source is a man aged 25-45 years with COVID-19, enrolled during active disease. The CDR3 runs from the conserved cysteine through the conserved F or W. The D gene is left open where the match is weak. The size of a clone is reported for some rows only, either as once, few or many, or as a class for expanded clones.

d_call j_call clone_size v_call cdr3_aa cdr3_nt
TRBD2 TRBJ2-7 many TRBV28 CASRFSGRYYEQYF TGTGCCAGCAGATTTAGCGGGAGGTACTACGAGCAGTACTTC
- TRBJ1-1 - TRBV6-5 CASRGTTEVFF TGTGCCAGCAGGGGGACAACTGAAGTTTTCTTT
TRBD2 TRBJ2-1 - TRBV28 CASNGPSGRFYEQFF TGTGCCAGCAACGGCCCTAGCGGGAGGTTCTATGAGCAGTTCTTC
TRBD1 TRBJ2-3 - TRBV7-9 CASTDSGQGTDTQYF TGTGCCAGCACCGACTCGGGACAGGGGACAGATACGCAGTATTTT
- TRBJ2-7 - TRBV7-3 CASSLLSGLNYEQYF TGTGCCAGCAGCTTACTATCGGGACTCAACTACGAGCAGTACTTC
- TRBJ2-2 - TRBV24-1 CATSVATRLFTGELFF TGTGCCACCAGTGTAGCCACACGACTGTTCACCGGGGAGCTGTTTTTT
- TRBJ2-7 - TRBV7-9 CASSPFTGVPYEQYF TGTGCCAGCAGCCCCTTTACCGGGGTTCCCTACGAGCAGTACTTC
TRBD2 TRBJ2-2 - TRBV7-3 CASRGLANTGELFF TGTGCCAGCCGGGGACTAGCTAACACCGGGGAGCTGTTTTTT
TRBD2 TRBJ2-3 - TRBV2 CASSEASSGNTDTQYF TGTGCCAGCAGTGAAGCGTCTAGCGGGAACACAGATACGCAGTATTTT
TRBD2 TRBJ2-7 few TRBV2 CASSEASGVSYEQYF TGTGCCAGCAGTGAGGCTAGCGGGGTCTCCTACGAGCAGTACTTC
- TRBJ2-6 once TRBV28 CASSTTGSSGANVLTF TGTGCCAGCAGTACTACAGGGTCCTCTGGGGCCAACGTCCTGACTTTC
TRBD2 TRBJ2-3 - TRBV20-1 CSASGPTSGRNADTQYF TGCAGTGCTAGTGGGCCAACTAGCGGGAGGAACGCAGATACGCAGTATTTT
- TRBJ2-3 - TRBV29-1 CSVRLGSADTQYF TGCAGCGTTCGACTAGGGAGCGCAGATACGCAGTATTTT
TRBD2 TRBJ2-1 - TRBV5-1 CASSPTGTTSGRDNEQFF TGCGCCAGCAGCCCTACAGGGACGACTAGCGGGAGGGACAATGAGCAGTTCTTC
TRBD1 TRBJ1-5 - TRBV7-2 CASSLEGGAFNQPQHF TGTGCCAGCAGCTTAGAAGGGGGCGCTTTCAATCAGCCCCAGCATTTT
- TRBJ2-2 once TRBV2 CASSAGVNTGELFF TGTGCCAGCTCTGCAGGGGTTAACACCGGGGAGCTGTTTTTT